A single sample gave rise to the 13 T cell receptor beta chains below, sequenced in a study of T cell changes during pregnancy in multiple sclerosis. TCRdb keeps only in-frame clones here, not all; method: immunoSEQ multiplex PCR. Among more than 85,000 clones listed, 94% were seen once. The sample here was peripheral blood, taken before pregnancy. The receptors here all came from a female donor with multiple sclerosis, enrolled in a pregnancy study.

The V gene is TRBV10-3, the J gene TRBJ2-7; D may be TRBD2 (5 bases). The V and J ends lost 0 bases and 2 bases respectively, with 11 bases between them. CDR3 size: 15 residues. Germline V gives CDR1 ENHRY, CDR2 SYGVKD. CDR3 bases: TGTGCCATCAGTGAGTCCACTAGATTAACCTACGAGCAGTACTTC. Amino acid sequence: CAISESTRLTYEQYF.

The chain combines TRBV6-1 with TRBJ1-5; tentative D call: TRBD1 (6 bases). The CDR3 length is 12 residues. Germline V gives CDR1 MNHNS, CDR2 SASEGT. Trimming shortened V by 7 bases and J by 2 bases, and 6 bases separated the two germline ends. Here the CDR3 reads CASNRGNQPQHF. As DNA, the CDR3 is TGTGCCAGCAACAGGGGCAATCAGCCCCAGCATTTT.

This rearrangement joins TRBV25-1 to TRBJ1-4, with TRBD1 as a possible D gene (5 bases). The V end was cut by 6 bases, the J end by 8 bases, with 25 bases between. Germline V gene lookup returns CDR1 MGHDK and CDR2 SYGVNS. The CDR3 covers 17 residues. CDR3 DNA sequence: TGTGCCAGCAGACCCGAACCCGGGAGCCAGGGTGGGGAAAAACTGTTTTTT. This codes for CASRPEPGSQGGEKLFF.

The rearrangement uses TRBV11-3 and TRBJ1-1; D is unresolved. Germline assignment: CDR1 SGHNT and CDR2 YENEEA. CDR3 length equals 14 residues. V gave up 2 bases and J gave up 0 bases, with 7 bases separating them. CDR3 bases: TGTGCCAGCAGCTTAACGGGGATGAACACTGAAGCTTTCTTT. It encodes CASSLTGMNTEAFF.

The chain recombines TRBV2 with TRBJ2-1, with D maybe TRBD2 (5 bases). V gave up 11 bases and J gave up 0 bases, with 14 bases separating them. The germline V gene encodes CDR1 SNHLY and CDR2 FYNNEI. The CDR3 has 14 residues. The CDR3 sequence: CAVSREGSYNEQFF. The CDR3 DNA sequence: TGTGCCGTTTCCCGTGAGGGCTCCTACAATGAGCAGTTCTTC.

The chain has TRBV9 and TRBJ2-1; a possible D gene is TRBD2 (5 bases). Trimming removed 5 bases at V and 7 bases at J, with 10 bases between. Germline-derived CDR1 and CDR2 are SGDLS and YYNGEE. The CDR3 is made up of 12 amino acids. The CDR3 DNA follows: TGTGCCAGCAGTGGAGGACGGAATGAGCAGTTCTTC. This sequence encodes CASSGGRNEQFF.

The chain joins TRBV5-5 to TRBJ2-1, with TRBD1 matching 8 bases. V lost 4 bases, J lost 10 bases, and 13 bases stayed unmatched. The CDR3 runs 15 residues. Germline V gene sequence: CDR1 SGHKS, CDR2 YYEKEE (reference sequence). The CDR3, as DNA: TGTGCCAGCAGCCCACCGGGACAGGCCGGAAGGGAGCAGTTCTTC. Amino acid sequence: CASSPPGQAGREQFF.

The J gene is TRBJ2-2, the V gene TRBV6-1, with a tentative D call TRBD2 (5 bases). Between the trimmed V and J ends, which lost 1 base and 7 bases, there was a span of 10 bases. The CDR3 loop spans 14 amino acids. CDR1 is MNHNS and CDR2 is SASEGT in the germline V gene. This CDR3 reads CASSEVRGYGELFF. The CDR3 region has the DNA TGTGCCAGCAGTGAAGTCCGGGGATACGGGGAGCTGTTTTTT.

The genes are TRBV5-1 and TRBJ2-3; TRBD2 might be the D (6 bases). Germline V gives CDR1 SGHRS, CDR2 YFSETQ. The CDR3 is made up of 16 amino acids. The V gene lost 4 bases and the J gene lost 0 bases, with 15 bases spanning the gap. The CDR3 DNA is TGCGCCAGCAGCCCGGACGCTAGCGCGAGCACAGATACGCAGTATTTT. This encodes CASSPDASASTDTQYF.

The gene calls are TRBV7-2 and TRBJ2-3, with 7 positions matching TRBD2. This CDR3 is 14 amino acids long. Per germline, CDR1 SGHTA and CDR2 FQGNSA. V gave up 5 bases and J gave up 6 bases; unmatched junction bases: 8. CDR3 DNA: TGTGCCAGCAGCCAAGCGGGACGTGCCGATACGCAGTATTTT. This gives the protein CASSQAGRADTQYF.

V and J are TRBV27 and TRBJ1-2; 9 bases agree with TRBD1. This CDR3 region has 14 residues. V lost 5 bases, J lost 2 bases, and 3 bases stayed unmatched. Germline CDR1 reads MNHEY; CDR2 reads SMNVEV (reference sequence). The CDR3 DNA follows: TGTGCCAGCAGTCCGGGACAGGGAAACTATGGCTACACCTTC. Protein sequence: CASSPGQGNYGYTF.

The chain uses TRBV15 and TRBJ2-1; weak D call: TRBD2 (6 bases). The CDR3 has 15 amino acids. Germline V gene sequence: CDR1 LNHNV, CDR2 YYDKDF (reference sequence). V lost 0 bases to trimming and J lost 6 bases, with 12 bases between them. The CDR3 bases are TGTGCCACCAGCAGAGAAAGCGGGTGGAGCAATGAGCAGTTCTTC. It encodes CATSRESGWSNEQFF.

The V call is TRBV5-8, the J call TRBJ1-2; 7 bases map to TRBD1. CDR3 length: 13 residues. With 4 bases clipped from V and 4 bases from J, the junction kept 4 bases outside the gene matches. From germline, CDR1 is SGHTS and CDR2 YDEGEE. The CDR3 DNA follows: TGTGCCAGCAGCAAGGGACAGACCTATGGCTACACCTTC. As protein: CASSKGQTYGYTF.